Below, 24 T cell receptor beta chains from the same sample are listed, as sequenced in a study of blood T cell repertoires in COVID-19. Repertoires were generated with immunoSEQ multiplex PCR, while TCRdb's copy carries only in-frame clones and drops some. Among over 150,000 clones listed, roughly four fifths were seen once. The sequenced material came from peripheral blood. These receptors all come from a woman of 80 years or more with COVID-19, enrolled during active disease.

The chain is built from TRBV6-5 and TRBJ1-4; D is possibly TRBD1 (6 bases). The ends were cut back, 2 bases at V and 8 bases at J, with 12 bases in the middle. The CDR3 is 14 residues long. Germline V gene sequence: CDR1 MNHEY, CDR2 SVGAGI. The CDR3 is CASSYRGIEEKLFF. The CDR3 DNA sequence: TGTGCCAGCAGTTACAGGGGGATAGAAGAAAAACTGTTTTTT.

The chain links TRBV11-2 to TRBJ1-1; D is perhaps TRBD1 (5 bases). This CDR3 spans 14 amino acids. Germline CDR1 reads SGHAT; CDR2 reads FQNNGV. Trimming pared 3 bases from V and 0 bases from J, leaving 8 bases between. CDR3 sequence (DNA): TGTGCCAGCAGCTTGACACAGGTGAACACTGAAGCTTTCTTT. Protein product: CASSLTQVNTEAFF.

This chain joins TRBV7-8 and TRBJ1-2, with 9 bases aligning to TRBD1. V lost 5 bases and J lost 8; bases outside the gene matches: 12. This CDR3 has 15 amino acids. Germline loops: CDR1 SGHVS, CDR2 FQNEAQ. Written as DNA, the CDR3 is TGTGCCAGCAGCCCCGTTCCGGGACAGGGTGGAGGCTACACCTTC. Amino acid sequence: CASSPVPGQGGGYTF. Variable domain in full (rest from reference TRBV7-8 and TRBJ1-2): GAGVSQSPRYKVAKRGQDVALRCDPISGHVSLFWYQQALGQGPEFLTYFQNEAQLDKSGLPSDRFFAERPEGSVSTLKIQRTQQEDSAVYLCASSPVPGQGGGYTFGSGTRLTVV.

V is TRBV19 and J is TRBJ2-7, with 9 positions matching TRBD2. Unmatched junction bases numbered 5, after V lost 4 bases and J lost 7 bases. The CDR3 contains 13 residues. From germline, CDR1 is LNHDA and CDR2 SQIVND (reference sequence). CDR3 DNA sequence: TGTGCCAGTAGTAGCGGGAGGGCCGGTGAGCAGTACTTC. Translation: CASSSGRAGEQYF. The variable domain in full, with the rest retrieved from reference TRBV19 and TRBJ2-7, is DGGITQSPKYLFRKEGQNVTLSCEQNLNHDAMYWYRQDPGQGLRLIYYSQIVNDFQKGDIAEGYSVSREKKESFPLTVTSAQKNPTAFYLCASSSGRAGEQYFGPGTRLTVT.

As DNA, the CDR3 is TGTGCCAGCAGTCGCATGGCCGGGGGATTTCAGCCCCAGCATTTT. This encodes CASSRMAGGFQPQHF. The rearrangement uses TRBV5-6 and TRBJ1-5; possibly TRBD1 for D (5 bases). The CDR3 contains 15 residues. Trimming took 5 bases from V and 6 from J, leaving 18 bases between them. Germline lookup yields CDR1 SGHDT and CDR2 YYEEEE.

The chain recombines TRBV13 with TRBJ2-6; TRBD1 matches 7 bases. The CDR3 is 18 residues long. The V segment lost 5 bases and the J segment 0 bases; nucleotides outside the gene matches: 10. Germline V lookup: CDR1 PRHDT, CDR2 FYEKMQ (reference sequence). Here the CDR3 DNA reads TGTGCCAGCAGCCCGATGGGACAGTTTATCTCTGGGGCCAACGTCCTGACTTTC. Its protein product is CASSPMGQFISGANVLTF. The variable domain in full, with the rest retrieved from reference TRBV13 and TRBJ2-6, is AAGVIQSPRHLIKEKRETATLKCYPIPRHDTVYWYQQGPGQDPQFLISFYEKMQSDKGSIPDRFSAQQFSDYHSELNMSSLELGDSALYFCASSPMGQFISGANVLTFGAGSRLTVL.

This sequence joins TRBV7-7 and TRBJ2-5, with 12 bases fitting TRBD2. V dropped 5 bases and J dropped 1; count of bases not matched to a gene: 2. The CDR3 is 15 amino acids. Germline V gene sequence: CDR1 SSHAT, CDR2 FNYEAQ (reference sequence). CDR3 sequence reads: CASSEGLAGQETQYF. CDR3 DNA: TGTGCCAGCAGCGAGGGACTAGCGGGCCAAGAGACCCAGTACTTC.

In regard to this clone: A junction boundary mismatches the germline segment, possibly from a read error. V usage is TRBV7-7 and J usage is TRBJ2-3, with 10 positions matching TRBD2. In germline, CDR1 is SSHAT, CDR2 FNYEAQ (reference sequence). The CDR3 spans 16 residues. DNA of the CDR3: TGTGCTAGCAGCTTAGGTCCCAGCGGGAGGGGTGATACGCAGTATTTT. It is translated as CASSLGPSGRGDTQYF.

The chain recombines TRBV28 with TRBJ1-2, with D tentatively TRBD1 (5 bases). The germline V gene encodes CDR1 MDHEN and CDR2 SYDVKM. Trimming shortened V by 6 bases and J by 4 bases, and 12 bases separated the two germline ends. This CDR3 is built from 13 residues. The CDR3 protein is CASRLQEFYGYTF. As DNA, the CDR3 is TGTGCCAGCAGACTACAGGAGTTCTATGGCTACACCTTC.

The chain recombines TRBV14 with TRBJ2-1; D is uncertain. V was trimmed by 3 bases and J by 4 bases, leaving 10 bases between them. CDR3 length equals 14 residues. The germline V gene has CDR1 SGHDN and CDR2 FVKESK. DNA for the CDR3: TGTGCCAGCAGCCACGTCTCGGGTTACAATGAGCAGTTCTTC. Protein sequence: CASSHVSGYNEQFF.

The V and J genes are TRBV6-5 and TRBJ1-1, with D possibly matching TRBD1 (6 bases). Per germline, CDR1 MNHEY and CDR2 SVGAGI. This CDR3 is 15 amino acids long. V gave up 7 bases and J gave up 0 bases, with 15 bases separating them. The chain's CDR3 is CASIRGYPMNTEAFF. The CDR3 region has the DNA TGTGCCAGCATCAGGGGTTATCCTATGAACACTGAAGCTTTCTTT.

The chain combines TRBV7-2 with TRBJ2-5, with D unresolved. V lost 6 bases, J lost 6 bases, and 14 bases lay in between. The CDR3 is 13 residues long. Germline V gene lookup returns CDR1 SGHTA and CDR2 FQGNSA. The CDR3 reads CASRVESLKTQYF. CDR3 sequence (DNA): TGTGCCAGCAGGGTAGAAAGCTTAAAGACCCAGTACTTC. The full variable domain, with the rest looked up from reference TRBV7-2 and TRBJ2-5, is GAGVSQSPSNKVTEKGKDVELRCDPISGHTALYWYRQSLGQGLEFLIYFQGNSAPDKSGLPSDRFSAERTGGSVSTLTIQRTQQEDSAVYLCASRVESLKTQYFGPGTRLLVL.

The chain carries TRBV2 and TRBJ1-4, with a tentative D call TRBD1 (6 bases). Trimming took off 5 bases at V and 6 bases at J, with 10 bases between the two ends. CDR3 size: 13 residues. The germline gives CDR1 SNHLY, CDR2 FYNNEI. CDR3 bases: TGTGCCAGCAGTCGGACAGCTGATGAAAAACTGTTTTTT. This sequence encodes CASSRTADEKLFF.

The J gene is TRBJ2-1, the V gene TRBV7-8; maybe TRBD2 (5 bases). V shed 1 base and J shed 7 bases, with 17 bases lying between them. Germline V lookup: CDR1 SGHVS, CDR2 FQNEAQ. The CDR3 is 16 amino acids. In DNA, the CDR3 is TGTGCCAGCAGCTTAGTCGGACCGGGATGGAAGAATGAGCAGTTCTTC. It translates to CASSLVGPGWKNEQFF. Variable domain in full (rest from reference TRBV7-8 and TRBJ2-1): GAGVSQSPRYKVAKRGQDVALRCDPISGHVSLFWYQQALGQGPEFLTYFQNEAQLDKSGLPSDRFFAERPEGSVSTLKIQRTQQEDSAVYLCASSLVGPGWKNEQFFGPGTRLTVL.

The V gene is TRBV11-1, the J gene TRBJ1-2; 7 bases are a match to TRBD1. CDR1 is SGHAT, CDR2 FQDESV, per germline (reference sequence). The ends lost 4 bases at V and 8 bases at J; junction bases unmatched: 7. This CDR3 is built from 13 residues. The chain's CDR3 is CASSWTGGGGYTF. DNA for the CDR3: TGTGCCAGCAGCTGGACAGGCGGCGGGGGCTACACCTTC.

The J gene is TRBJ2-1, the V gene TRBV28; TRBD2 agrees at 13 bases. The CDR3 sequence is 21 residues long. Germline V gene data show CDR1 as MDHEN and CDR2 as SYDVKM. Unmatched junction bases numbered 17, after V lost 6 bases and J lost 0 bases. For the CDR3, the DNA is TGTGCCAGCAGACGAAATTCCCCGGGACTAGCGGGACCCTTCTCCTACAATGAGCAGTTCTTC. Residues: CASRRNSPGLAGPFSYNEQFF.

The chain employs TRBV3-1 (or the pseudogene TRBV3-2) and TRBJ2-1, with D perhaps matching TRBD2 (5 bases). The V and J ends lost 1 base and 1 base respectively, with 11 bases between them. The CDR3 extends over 16 amino acids. CDR1 and CDR2 (germline): LGHDT, YNNKEL (reference sequence). CDR3 DNA sequence: TGTGCCAGCAGCCAAGCTAGCTCGGGGTCCTACAATGAGCAGTTCTTC. Translation gives CASSQASSGSYNEQFF.

The chain employs TRBV3-1 (or the pseudogene TRBV3-2) and TRBJ2-7; D unresolved. The CDR3 consists of 14 residues. Germline V CDR1 and CDR2: LGHDT, YNNKEL (reference sequence). V gave up 3 bases and J gave up 2 bases, with 11 bases separating them. CDR3 sequence: CASSQYPEPYEQYF. CDR3 DNA: TGTGCCAGCAGCCAGTACCCTGAGCCCTACGAGCAGTACTTC.

In this sample, this clone turned up once. The V gene is TRBV27, the J gene TRBJ1-5; D ambiguous. This CDR3 is built from 15 residues. The ends were cut back, 0 bases at V and 3 bases at J, with 9 bases in the middle. Germline values: CDR1 MNHEY, CDR2 SMNVEV (reference sequence). The CDR3 coding sequence is TGTGCCAGCAGTTTATCCCGCAGGATCAATCAGCCCCAGCATTTT. It is translated as CASSLSRRINQPQHF.

The chain couples TRBV19 to TRBJ1-1; D gene ambiguous. This CDR3 is 13 amino acids long. V was cut by 7 bases and J by 1 base, with 10 bases left in between. Germline loops: CDR1 LNHDA, CDR2 SQIVND (reference sequence). This CDR3 reads CASIRRGNTEAFF. In DNA form, the CDR3 reads TGTGCCAGTATCCGGCGGGGGAACACTGAAGCTTTCTTT.

The chain couples TRBV19 to TRBJ2-7; TRBD1 aligns across 7 bases. CDR1 LNHDA and CDR2 SQIVND come from the germline V gene (reference sequence). The CDR3 has 14 residues. V lost 0 bases and J lost 3; bases outside the gene matches: 2. The CDR3 sequence is CASSIDNRGYEQYF. The CDR3 DNA follows: TGTGCCAGTAGTATAGATAACAGGGGCTACGAGCAGTACTTC.

This chain links TRBV6-5 with TRBJ2-2, with D possibly matching TRBD1 (5 bases). CDR3 length: 11 amino acids. The V end lost 7 bases, the J end lost 5 bases, and 5 bases lay between the germline ends. Germline V gives CDR1 MNHEY, CDR2 SVGAGI. The CDR3 loop reads CASKGTGELFF. CDR3 coding DNA: TGTGCCAGCAAGGGGACCGGGGAGCTGTTTTTT.

This chain uses TRBV6-5 with TRBJ1-2; 9 bases are shared with TRBD1. Germline V CDR1 and CDR2: MNHEY, SVGAGI. V lost 10 bases, J lost 8 bases, and 17 bases stayed unmatched. This CDR3 region has 15 residues. The CDR3 DNA sequence: TGTGCCACCCAAACAGGGGGCTTCCCAACCAGGGGCTACACCTTC. Its protein product is CATQTGGFPTRGYTF.

This chain connects TRBV28 to TRBJ1-4; no clear D. The CDR3 extends over 16 amino acids. V shed 3 bases and J shed 0 bases, with 11 bases lying between them. The germline CDR1 and CDR2 sequences are MDHEN and SYDVKM. The CDR3 sequence: CASSLAISATNEKLFF. The CDR3 DNA reads as TGTGCCAGCAGTTTGGCCATTTCTGCAACTAATGAAAAACTGTTTTTT. The variable domain in full, with the rest retrieved from reference TRBV28 and TRBJ1-4, is DVKVTQSSRYLVKRTGEKVFLECVQDMDHENMFWYRQDPGLGLRLIYFSYDVKMKEKGDIPEGYSVSREKKERFSLILESASTNQTSMYLCASSLAISATNEKLFFGSGTQLSVL.